Listed below are T cell receptor beta chains from one sample, sequenced in a study of response to subunit inactivated influenza vaccine. From the RT-PCR reads, TCRdb called clonotypes with MiXCR, one entry per CDR3 protein. Of fewer than 700,000 distinct CDR3 sequences in the sample, about an eighth were seen once. The material sequenced was PBMCs from blood, taken 35 to 45 days after vaccination. All receptors derive from a man over 45 who received an inactivated influenza vaccine. CDR3s include the opening cysteine and the closing phenylalanine or tryptophan. A D gene is named only where the DNA matches it firmly.

J,D,V,CDR3
TRBJ1-2,.,TRBV12-3/TRBV12-4,CASSLGRGYYGYTF
TRBJ2-1,.,TRBV5-5,CASSMTGNGGEQFF
TRBJ2-5,.,TRBV20-1,CSARGEIQETQYF
TRBJ2-2,.,TRBV24-1,CATSDLGRGDTGELFF
TRBJ1-6,.,TRBV11-2,CASSLSSSYNSPLHF
TRBJ1-1,.,TRBV28,CASSSQGNTEAFF
TRBJ1-2,.,TRBV10-3,CAISGIAGYGYTF
TRBJ2-1,.,TRBV12-3/TRBV12-4,CASTSRRAGIEQFF
TRBJ2-3,.,TRBV11-2,CASSLDQIRDFWTDTQYF
TRBJ1-5,.,TRBV7-2,CASSLDRFEPQHF
TRBJ1-2,.,TRBV7-8,CASSVRLGVDGYTF
TRBJ2-1,.,TRBV29-1,CSARRGGHNEQFF
TRBJ2-1,.,TRBV7-9,CASSLFVGVVNEQFF
TRBJ1-2,.,TRBV4-1,CASSQEETAYGYTF
TRBJ2-5,.,TRBV12-3/TRBV12-4,CASSLVGGTQYF
TRBJ1-5,.,TRBV12-3/TRBV12-4,CASSFSGLQDQPQHF
TRBJ2-1,TRBD2,TRBV29-1,CSVEDEASGRSYNEQFF
TRBJ2-7,.,TRBV11-2,CASSNQGYEQYF
TRBJ1-5,TRBD1,TRBV12-3/TRBV12-4,CASSLTGVFQPQHF
TRBJ2-7,.,TRBV6-1,CASGESGPGREQYF
TRBJ1-3,.,TRBV5-6,CASRDLRNTMYF
TRBJ2-7,TRBD2,TRBV28,CASSFLAGVPEQYF
TRBJ1-2,.,TRBV9,CASSAGYRKGFSSLSNYGYTF
TRBJ2-3,.,TRBV4-2,CASSQDWLNRGTDTQYF
TRBJ2-1,.,TRBV6-5,CASSYRNEQFF
TRBJ2-1,TRBD2,TRBV12-3/TRBV12-4,CASSLGLAGGPTAGEQFF
TRBJ1-1,.,TRBV25-1,CASRNPVREAFF
TRBJ2-1,.,TRBV15,CATSRGNTGYNEQFF
TRBJ2-6,TRBD1,TRBV9,CASTRQGWGANVLTF
TRBJ1-1,.,TRBV5-6,CASSPQGRYTEAFF
TRBJ2-5,TRBD2,TRBV29-1,CSARTSGGTRETQYF
TRBJ1-1,.,TRBV10-3,CAISESISGNTEAFF
TRBJ2-2,.,TRBV5-1,CASSPRTVNTGELFF
TRBJ2-2,.,TRBV18,CASSPPRIAWPPPTNTGELFF
TRBJ2-5,TRBD2,TRBV27,CASSRMVLAGGRETQYF
TRBJ2-5,TRBD2,TRBV5-6,CASSRISGGFQETQYF
TRBJ1-2,TRBD1,TRBV24-1,CATSDGQGKGGYTF
TRBJ2-3,.,TRBV11-2,CASSRPRHTQYF
TRBJ1-2,.,TRBV6-6,CASSSRQVTGYTF
TRBJ2-5,TRBD2,TRBV3-1,CASSHRGLAEETQYF
TRBJ2-7,.,TRBV4-2,CASSQDDRSNYEQYF
TRBJ1-1,.,TRBV7-9,CASIGQMNTEAFF
TRBJ2-1,.,TRBV20-1,CSARDMGYYNEQFF
TRBJ1-1,TRBD1,TRBV12-3/TRBV12-4,CASSRGTGALNTEAFF
TRBJ2-3,TRBD2,TRBV4-3,CASSQDPTSGGAVTDTQYF
TRBJ2-3,TRBD2,TRBV5-1,CASSLGGLADLTDTQYF
TRBJ2-7,.,TRBV10-3,CAISRGTLVYHEQYF
TRBJ1-2,.,TRBV20-1,CSTIANYGYTF
TRBJ2-7,TRBD2,TRBV6-5,CASSYSGGSGQYF
TRBJ1-1,TRBD1,TRBV25-1,CASTLPGTAGTEAFF
TRBJ1-3,TRBD1,TRBV20-1,CSARDRGGGNTIYF
TRBJ2-3,TRBD1,TRBV20-1,CSAWDRYTDTQYF
TRBJ2-5,.,TRBV12-3/TRBV12-4,CASSPTFTRGETQYF